Here is one TCR beta chain with its context. As processed by the authors: Reference gene primer amplification yielded estimated nucleated cell counts. The method was immunoSEQ multiplex PCR; TCRdb's version includes in-frame clones alone and lacks a portion of them. Clone size and V and J calls were adopted from that table, with D and trimming inferred from the DNA. The table includes 85,000 to 120,000 clones, about 90% detected once. This record belongs to a study of blood T cell repertoires in COVID-19. Across the study: Donors in the United States, Italy and Spain gave samples during acute or convalescent COVID-19. T cells, B-cell-depleted T cells, or PBMCs provided the cDNA or gDNA that served as material.

This CDR3 has 15 amino acids. Seattle researchers signed up patients amid active infection and tracked them longitudinally. This chain connects TRBV7-5 to TRBJ2-6; the table's D call TRBD2 went unverified against the DNA. TRBV7-5 is listed as a pseudogene. The clonotype comes from a woman between 50 and 59 years old with COVID-19, enrolled during active disease. The source material was peripheral blood. In DNA, the CDR3 is TGTGCCAGAAGCTTTGGAGGGTCTGGGGCCAACGTCCTGACTTTC. This sequence encodes CARSFGGSGANVLTF.